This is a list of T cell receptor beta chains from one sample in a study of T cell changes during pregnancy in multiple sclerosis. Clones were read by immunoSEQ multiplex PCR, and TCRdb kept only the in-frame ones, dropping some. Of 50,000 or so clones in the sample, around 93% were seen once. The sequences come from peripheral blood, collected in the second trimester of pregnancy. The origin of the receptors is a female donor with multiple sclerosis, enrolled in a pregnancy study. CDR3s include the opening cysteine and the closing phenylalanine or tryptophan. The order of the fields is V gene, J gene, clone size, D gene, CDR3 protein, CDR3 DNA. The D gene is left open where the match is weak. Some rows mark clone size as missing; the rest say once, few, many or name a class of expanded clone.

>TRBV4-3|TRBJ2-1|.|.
CASSQEMSSAFYNEQFF
TGCGCCAGCAGCCAAGAAATGTCCAGCGCGTTTTACAATGAGCAGTTCTTC
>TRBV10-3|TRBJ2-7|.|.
CAISADSSYEQYF
TGTGCCATCAGTGCAGACAGCTCCTACGAGCAGTACTTC
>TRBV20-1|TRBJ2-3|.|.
CSARDMDTQYF
TGCAGTGCTAGAGATATGGATACGCAGTATTTT
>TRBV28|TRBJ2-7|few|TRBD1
CAGGGQGAGEQYF
TGTGCCGGGGGGGGACAGGGGGCGGGCGAGCAGTACTTC
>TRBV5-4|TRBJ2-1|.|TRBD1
CASSLYSLGATGDEQFF
TGTGCCAGCAGCTTATATTCACTCGGCGCGACAGGGGATGAGCAGTTCTTC
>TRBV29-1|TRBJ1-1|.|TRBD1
CSAWDRGVSTEAFF
TGCAGCGCGTGGGACAGGGGTGTGAGCACTGAAGCTTTCTTT
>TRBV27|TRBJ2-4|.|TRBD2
CASSPAGSGGTLAKNIQYF
TGTGCCAGCAGTCCCGCCGGGAGCGGGGGGACTTTAGCCAAAAACATTCAGTACTTC
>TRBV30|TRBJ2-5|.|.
CAWSVGWADQETQYF
TGTGCCTGGAGTGTAGGATGGGCTGATCAAGAGACCCAGTACTTC
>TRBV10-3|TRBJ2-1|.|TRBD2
CAISATSGREQFF
TGTGCCATCAGCGCGACTAGCGGGAGAGAGCAGTTCTTC
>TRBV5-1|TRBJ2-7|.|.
CASSLVSDEQYF
TGCGCCAGCAGCTTGGTTTCGGACGAGCAGTACTTC
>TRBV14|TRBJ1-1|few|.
CASSQAGRWAEAFF
TGTGCCAGCAGCCAAGCGGGAAGATGGGCTGAAGCTTTCTTT